This passage covers 8 T cell receptor delta chains from one sample sequenced in a study of γδ T cells in repeated Plasmodium falciparum infection. Vgamma9/Vdelta2+ and Vdelta2-negative gammadelta T cells were flow-sorted from PBMC for bulk sequencing. TCRdb used CATT to re-call clones from the multiplex PCR reads. Here the sample spans over 90,000 delta-chain clones, 0.85% to 1% being singletons. The sequenced material came from gamma-delta T cells from blood. All receptors come from a pool of human donors (malaria-infected and uninfected, not separated).

A remark on this clone: TCRdb's listed protein matches a much larger clone and diverges from this DNA's translation at residue 4, likely through a read error; the protein shown comes from the DNA. The rearrangement links TRDV2 to TRDJ2, with D maybe TRDD3 (5 bases). The J gene comes from matching the DNA to germline here; TCRdb lacks it. This CDR3 comprises 17 residues. Trimming cost V 5 bases and J 5 bases, with 23 bases left between them. CDR1 and CDR2 (germline): GEAIGNYY, EKD. The CDR3 loop is CACGPLEYGGPTAQLFF. The CDR3 nucleotides are TGTGCCTGTGGCCCTCTGGAATACGGGGGGCCTACAGCACAACTCTTCTTT.

Of note for this clone: This sequence is one base from a far larger clone and is likely a read error. The sample contains more than one DNA sequence encoding this CDR3. The chain links TRDV2 to TRDJ2; 9 bases match TRDD3. Here the J gene was assigned by germline matching of the DNA, as TCRdb has none. Germline lookup yields CDR1 GEAIGNYY and CDR2 EKD. The CDR3 has 14 residues. The junction had 7 bases not matched to a gene; V was cut back by 4 bases and J by 8 bases. The CDR3 DNA sequence: TGTGCCTGTGATCAACTGGGGGAACCCGCACAACTCTTCTTT. Translation gives CACDQLGEPAQLFF.

In the case of this clone: This DNA translates differently at residue 18 from the TCRdb protein, which is that of a much larger clone; a read error is likely, and the protein shown is the DNA's own translation. The V gene corresponds to TRDV2; no J gene was called; TRDD3, as called in the table, went unchecked against the DNA. Germline values: CDR1 GEAIGNYY, CDR2 EKD. The CDR3 has 19 amino acids. CDR3 loop: CACDTLGHTGGWYTDKLTF. The CDR3 coding sequence is TGTGCCTGTGACACCTTGGGCCATACTGGGGGATGGTACACCGATAAACTCACCTTT.

This clone was observed a handful of times. The protein TCRdb lists belongs to a much larger clone and differs from this DNA's translation at residue 10, which points to a read error; the protein shown is made from the DNA. The genes are TRDV2 and TRDJ1; 10 nucleotides align to TRDD3. The ends lost 0 bases at V and 6 bases at J; junction bases unmatched: 15. The CDR3 consists of 18 residues. Germline V lookup: CDR1 GEAIGNYY, CDR2 EKD. CDR3 sequence: CACDTGYWGMLLTNKLIF. As DNA, the CDR3 is TGTGCCTGTGACACCGGCTACTGGGGGATGCTCCTGACCAATAAACTCATCTTT.

In the case of this clone: It differs at one base from a far larger clone, so likely a read error. Other nucleotide sequences from this sample produce the same CDR3. The V gene was identified as TRDV2, while no J gene was called; the table's TRDD3 call for D was not verified on the DNA. Germline assignment: CDR1 GEAIGNYY and CDR2 EKD. The CDR3 totals 18 residues. This CDR3 is CACDALLGDTSYTDKLIF. The DNA of the CDR3 is TGTGCCTGTGACGCTTTACTGGGGGATACTTCCTACACCGATAAACTTATCTTT.

A word on this clone: A far larger clone differs by one base, so this is likely a read error. Other DNA sequences in the sample encode the same CDR3. The chain combines TRDV2 with TRDJ1; 12 bases are shared with TRDD3. Here the J gene came from matching the DNA to germline, since TCRdb omits it. The CDR3 spans 18 residues. V was clipped by 1 base and J by 9 bases; unmatched bases: 17. Germline assignment: CDR1 GEAIGNYY and CDR2 EKD. The CDR3 region is CACDTAQLGDTLSRQLIF. The CDR3, as DNA: TGTGCCTGTGACACTGCCCAGCTGGGGGATACGCTGTCCAGACAACTCATCTTT.

This clone was observed a handful of times. For this DNA, TCRdb reports the protein of a much larger clone, which diverges at residue 15, most likely from a read error; the protein presented here is translated directly from the DNA. J is TRDJ1 and V is TRDV1; TRDD3 matches 13 bases. There are 19 residues in the CDR3. CDR1 and CDR2 from the germline V gene are TSWWSYY and QGS. The CDR3 loop is CALNHKANWGIRPTGKLIF. CDR3 nucleotide sequence: TGTGCTCTCAATCACAAGGCAAACTGGGGGATACGGCCCACCGGTAAACTCATCTTT.

The table lists this clone with a few counts. TCRdb has a much larger clone's protein, which differs at residue 6 from the translation of this DNA, likely because of a read error; what is shown is the protein translated from the DNA. The chain combines TRDV1 with TRDJ1; 13 positions match TRDD3. Matching the DNA to germline supplied the J gene, which TCRdb does not give. The ends lost 3 bases at V and 0 bases at J; junction bases unmatched: 16. There are 21 residues in the CDR3. Germline V lookup: CDR1 TSWWSYY, CDR2 QGS. CDR3 coding DNA: TGTGCTCTTGGGGATCCTCCCCTAGCGTACTGGGGGATACGAGACACCGATAAACTCATCTTT. The encoded protein is CALGDPPLAYWGIRDTDKLIF.